These T cell receptor beta chains were read from a single sample in a study of blood T cell repertoires in COVID-19. Generated by immunoSEQ multiplex PCR, the TCRdb table keeps only in-frame clones and is missing some. Of some 120,000 clones listed, 88% are singletons. Sequenced sample: peripheral blood. The receptors come from a woman aged 50 to 60 with active or convalescent COVID-19. CDR3s include the opening cysteine and the closing phenylalanine or tryptophan.

v_gene: TRBV7-3
CDR3aa: CASSPYGGVLTDTQYF

v_gene: TRBV6-5
CDR3aa: CAIRRAVGEQYF

v_gene: TRBV19
CDR3aa: CASSPYRTGTSYEQYF

v_gene: TRBV28
CDR3aa: CASSYGTGYTF

v_gene: TRBV28
CDR3aa: CASRPGQGNTEAFF

v_gene: TRBV28
CDR3aa: CATDGWHTQYF

v_gene: TRBV6-6
CDR3aa: CASQTVEEEDGYTF

v_gene: TRBV30
CDR3aa: CAWSVQGALGYEQYF

v_gene: TRBV30
CDR3aa: CAWSDTGELFF

v_gene: TRBV9
CDR3aa: CASSVGDRGGSGNTIYF

v_gene: TRBV6-5
CDR3aa: CASRTTRDRGEQYF

v_gene: TRBV28
CDR3aa: CARKTGATNEKLFF

v_gene: TRBV4-3
CDR3aa: CASSQDAWREVQETQYF

v_gene: TRBV5-6
CDR3aa: CASSLQGSYEQYF

v_gene: TRBV28
CDR3aa: CASSLGGLIYEQYF

v_gene: TRBV7-9
CDR3aa: CASSLEHGNTIYF

v_gene: TRBV30
CDR3aa: CAWSFGDNSPLHF

v_gene: TRBV27
CDR3aa: CASSSTGTGVSQPQHF

v_gene: TRBV15
CDR3aa: CATSRLQGNYGYTF

v_gene: TRBV28
CDR3aa: CASSPTSVGLSTDTQYF

v_gene: TRBV5-8
CDR3aa: CASSLEVRVEAGNTIYF

v_gene: TRBV14
CDR3aa: CASSRRDNTANTIYF

v_gene: TRBV2
CDR3aa: CASSLLGLAGGEDEQYF

v_gene: TRBV3-1/TRBV3-2
CDR3aa: CASRPTWGGTGQGDGYTF

v_gene: TRBV7-9
CDR3aa: CASSSSRSPNQPQHF

v_gene: TRBV4-3
CDR3aa: CASSQGFGQGAEAFF

v_gene: TRBV11-2
CDR3aa: CASTLLGRSSGNTIYF

v_gene: TRBV6-2/TRBV6-3
CDR3aa: CASSTSQVTDTQYF

v_gene: TRBV4-1
CDR3aa: CASSLDTTNEKLFF

v_gene: TRBV6-2/TRBV6-3
CDR3aa: CASSFPSGTSTDTQYF

v_gene: TRBV28
CDR3aa: CASTTLGHGGSPLHF

v_gene: TRBV29-1
CDR3aa: CSVGVGTSVTDTQYF

v_gene: TRBV28
CDR3aa: CASSLLHRTGASGYTF

v_gene: TRBV5-1
CDR3aa: CASRITGYTDTQYF

v_gene: TRBV7-3
CDR3aa: CASSLVPSEDEQFF

v_gene: TRBV5-5
CDR3aa: CASSPAGTAGETQYF

v_gene: TRBV27
CDR3aa: CASSPLPRAESSYEQYF

v_gene: TRBV10-2
CDR3aa: CASRSGQGSYYEQYF

v_gene: TRBV30
CDR3aa: CAWSVPDRETGELFF

v_gene: TRBV4-3
CDR3aa: CASSQDTEGLLGYTF

v_gene: TRBV27
CDR3aa: CASSLPPGGGDSPLHF

v_gene: TRBV11-2
CDR3aa: CASNEGAASYNEQFF

v_gene: TRBV27
CDR3aa: CASSLSNRDGYTF

v_gene: TRBV9
CDR3aa: CASSVGGSPYEQYF

v_gene: TRBV29-1
CDR3aa: CSVEVRPDTEAFF